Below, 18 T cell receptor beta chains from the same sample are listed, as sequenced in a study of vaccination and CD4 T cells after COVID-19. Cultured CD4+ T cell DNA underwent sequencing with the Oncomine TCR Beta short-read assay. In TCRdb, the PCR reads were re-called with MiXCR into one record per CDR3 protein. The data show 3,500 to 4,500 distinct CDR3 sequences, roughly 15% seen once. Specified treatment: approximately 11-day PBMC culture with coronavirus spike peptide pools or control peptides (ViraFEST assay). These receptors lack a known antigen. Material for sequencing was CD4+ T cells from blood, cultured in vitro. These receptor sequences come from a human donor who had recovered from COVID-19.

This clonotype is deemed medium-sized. CDR3 coding DNA: TGTGCCAGCAGAGAGACAGGCGAGCAGTACTTC. Protein sequence: CASRETGEQYF. V and J are TRBV2 and TRBJ2-7; D may be TRBD1 (6 bases). V was trimmed by 6 bases and J by 6 bases, leaving 9 bases between them. This CDR3 comprises 11 residues. Germline lookup yields CDR1 SNHLY and CDR2 FYNNEI. Full variable domain (outside the CDR3, taken from reference TRBV2 and TRBJ2-7): EPEVTQTPSHQVTQMGQEVILRCVPISNHLYFYWYRQILGQKVEFLVSFYNNEISEKSEIFDDQFSVERPDGSNFTLKIRSTKLEDSAMYFCASRETGEQYFGPGTRLTVT.

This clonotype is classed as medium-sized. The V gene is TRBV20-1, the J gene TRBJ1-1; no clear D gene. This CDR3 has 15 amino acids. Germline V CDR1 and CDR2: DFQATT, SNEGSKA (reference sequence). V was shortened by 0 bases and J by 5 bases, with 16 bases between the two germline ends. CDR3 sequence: CSAREEGILGTEAFF. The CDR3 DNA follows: TGCAGTGCTAGAGAAGAGGGAATCTTGGGGACTGAAGCTTTCTTT.

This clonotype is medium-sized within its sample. The CDR3 DNA reads TGCAGTGCTAGAGTTCCACGCTCTGGAAACACCATATATTTT. It translates to CSARVPRSGNTIYF. The chain employs TRBV20-1 and TRBJ1-3; D gene ambiguous. The V gene's germline CDR1 is DFQATT and CDR2 SNEGSKA (reference sequence). The germline V and J ends were trimmed by 1 base and 0 bases, with 7 bases remaining between them. The CDR3 is 14 residues long.

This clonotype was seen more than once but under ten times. The CDR3 loop reads CSARGHSNTEAFF. The CDR3 nucleotides read TGCAGTGCTAGAGGACACTCTAACACTGAAGCTTTCTTT. The chain combines TRBV20-1 with TRBJ1-1; no reliable D call. The germline gives CDR1 DFQATT, CDR2 SNEGSKA (reference sequence). This CDR3 comprises 13 residues. Trimming stripped 1 base from V and 2 bases from J, with 8 bases between.

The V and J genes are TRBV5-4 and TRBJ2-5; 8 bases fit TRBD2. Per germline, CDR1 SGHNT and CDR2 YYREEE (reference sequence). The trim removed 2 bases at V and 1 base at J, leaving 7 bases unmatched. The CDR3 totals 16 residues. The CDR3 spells CASSLGVLAVQETQYF. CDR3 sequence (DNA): TGTGCCAGCAGCTTAGGGGTACTAGCGGTCCAAGAGACCCAGTACTTC.

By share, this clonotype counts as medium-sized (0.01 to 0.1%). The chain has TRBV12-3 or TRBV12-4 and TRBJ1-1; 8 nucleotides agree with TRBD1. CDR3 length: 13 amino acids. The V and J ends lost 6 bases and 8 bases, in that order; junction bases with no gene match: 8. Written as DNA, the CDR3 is TGTGCCAGCAGCCAGGACAGGGTCCAGGAAGCTTTCTTT. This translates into CASSQDRVQEAFF.

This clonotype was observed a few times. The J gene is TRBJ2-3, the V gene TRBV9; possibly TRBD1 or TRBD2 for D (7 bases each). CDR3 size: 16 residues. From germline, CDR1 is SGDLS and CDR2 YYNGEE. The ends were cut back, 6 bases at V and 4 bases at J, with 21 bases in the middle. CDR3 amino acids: CASTRREGAFADTQYF. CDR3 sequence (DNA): TGTGCCAGCACGAGGAGGGAGGGGGCTTTCGCAGATACGCAGTATTTT.

The CDR3: CASSQTGTGGRGYTF. The CDR3 region has the DNA TGTGCCAGCAGCCAAACCGGGACAGGGGGAAGGGGCTACACCTTC. The J gene is TRBJ1-2, the V gene TRBV5-6; 11 nucleotides match TRBD1. With V trimmed by 4 bases and J by 8 bases, 10 bases remained unmatched. The CDR3 runs to 15 residues. Germline V gene sequence: CDR1 SGHDT, CDR2 YYEEEE.

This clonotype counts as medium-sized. CDR3 nucleotides: TGCAGTGCTAGGACGGAGAAAGGGTATAATTCACCCCTCCACTTT. Protein product: CSARTEKGYNSPLHF. This chain links TRBV20-1 with TRBJ1-6; D ambiguous. Germline CDR1 and CDR2: DFQATT and SNEGSKA (reference sequence). With 3 bases removed from V and 4 bases from J, the gap between germline ends came to 13 bases. This CDR3 is 15 amino acids long.

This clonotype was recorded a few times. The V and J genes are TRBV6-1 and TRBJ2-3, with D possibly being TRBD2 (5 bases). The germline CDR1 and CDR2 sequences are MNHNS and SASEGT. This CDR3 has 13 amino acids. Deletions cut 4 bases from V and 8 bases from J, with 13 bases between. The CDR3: CASSGTRAGTQYF. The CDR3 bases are TGTGCCAGCAGTGGGACCCGGGCGGGTACGCAGTATTTT.

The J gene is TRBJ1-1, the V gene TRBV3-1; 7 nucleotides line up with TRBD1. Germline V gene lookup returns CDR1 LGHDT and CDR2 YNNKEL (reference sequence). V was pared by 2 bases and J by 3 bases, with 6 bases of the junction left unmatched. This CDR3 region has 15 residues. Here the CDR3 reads CASSQLRQGDTEAFF. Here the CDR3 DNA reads TGTGCCAGCAGCCAACTTAGGCAGGGGGACACTGAAGCTTTCTTT.

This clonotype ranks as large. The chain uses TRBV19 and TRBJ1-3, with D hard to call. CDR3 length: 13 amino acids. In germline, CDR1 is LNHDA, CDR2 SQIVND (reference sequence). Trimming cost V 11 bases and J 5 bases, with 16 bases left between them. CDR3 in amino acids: CALFSPGRNTIYF. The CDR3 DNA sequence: TGTGCCCTCTTTTCGCCTGGACGAAACACCATATATTTT.

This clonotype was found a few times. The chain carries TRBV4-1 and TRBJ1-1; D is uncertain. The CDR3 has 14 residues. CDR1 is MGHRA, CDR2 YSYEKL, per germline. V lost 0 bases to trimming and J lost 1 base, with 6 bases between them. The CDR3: CASSQDRGNTEAFF. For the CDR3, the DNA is TGCGCCAGCAGCCAAGATCGAGGGAACACTGAAGCTTTCTTT.

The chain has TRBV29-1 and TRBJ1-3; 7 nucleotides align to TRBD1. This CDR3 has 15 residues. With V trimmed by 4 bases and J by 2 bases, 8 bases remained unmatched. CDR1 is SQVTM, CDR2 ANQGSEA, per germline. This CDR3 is CSVATGDPAGNTIYF. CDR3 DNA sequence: TGCAGCGTTGCCACAGGGGACCCTGCTGGAAACACCATATATTTT.

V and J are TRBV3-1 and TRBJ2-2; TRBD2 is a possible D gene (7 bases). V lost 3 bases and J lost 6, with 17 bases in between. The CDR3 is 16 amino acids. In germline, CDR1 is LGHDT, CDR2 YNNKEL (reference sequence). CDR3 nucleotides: TGTGCCAGCAGCCAGGCAGCGGGGCAGGGGTCCGGGGAGCTGTTTTTT. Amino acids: CASSQAAGQGSGELFF.

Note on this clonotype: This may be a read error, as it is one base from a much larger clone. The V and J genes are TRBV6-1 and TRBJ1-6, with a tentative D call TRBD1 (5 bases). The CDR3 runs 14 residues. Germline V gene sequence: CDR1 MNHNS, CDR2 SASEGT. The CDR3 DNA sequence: TGTACCAGCGGCCGGGACGGAAATAATTCACCCCTCCACTTT. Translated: CTSGRDGNNSPLHF.

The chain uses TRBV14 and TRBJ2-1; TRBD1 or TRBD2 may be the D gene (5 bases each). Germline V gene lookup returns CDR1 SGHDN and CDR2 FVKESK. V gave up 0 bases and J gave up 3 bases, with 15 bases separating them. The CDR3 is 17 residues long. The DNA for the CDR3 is TGTGCCAGCAGCCAAGAGAGGGCCAGGACACTCTACAATGAGCAGTTCTTC. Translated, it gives CASSQERARTLYNEQFF.

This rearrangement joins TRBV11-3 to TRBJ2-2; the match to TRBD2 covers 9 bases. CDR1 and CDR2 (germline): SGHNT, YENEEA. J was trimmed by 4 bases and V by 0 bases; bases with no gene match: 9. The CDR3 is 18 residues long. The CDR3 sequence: CASSLDIPAGGRTGELFF. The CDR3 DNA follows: TGTGCCAGCAGCTTAGATATACCGGCGGGGGGGCGCACCGGGGAGCTGTTTTTT.